This record looks at one T cell receptor beta chain sequence and its context. Its antigen is unidentified. This entry comes from a study of T cells expressing NK-cell markers. Study results and caveats: A handful of donors showed these clonotypes also leading the CD3+CD56-NKG2C+ fraction.

Reanalyzing the 5' RACE reads, TCRdb keeps one entry per CDR3 protein, without DNA. This listing includes roughly 420,000 distinct CDR3 sequences. The CDR3 has 14 residues. Germline CDR1 is SGHAT and CDR2 is FQDESV (reference sequence). The sequenced sample consisted of blood T cells: a sorted CD56 or NKG2C T cell subset, CD4+ or CD8+ T cells, or bulk PBMC T cells (not recorded which). This clonotype was sampled from a woman aged 18 to 69 in good health. V and J are TRBV11-1 and TRBJ2-7. The CDR3 here is CASSLEGSSYEQYF.